This TCR beta chain was recorded in a study of blood T cell repertoires in COVID-19. As originally analysed: Researchers report that nucleated cell counts were estimated from reference gene primer amplification. Clones were read by immunoSEQ multiplex PCR, and TCRdb kept only the in-frame ones, dropping some. The D gene and trimming were derived from the DNA, and the V and J assignments and clone size from that table. The sample has around 68,000 clones, roughly 92% seen once. The length of the CDR3 is 14 residues. The V segment lost 3 bases and the J segment 3 bases; nucleotides outside the gene matches: 1. Germline loops: CDR1 MDHEN, CDR2 SYDVKM.

Source material: peripheral blood. This receptor was identified in a man aged 70 or older with active COVID-19. The rearrangement joins TRBV28 to TRBJ2-3; 9 bases align to TRBD2. The CDR3 DNA reads TGTGCCAGCAGTTTTCTAGCGGGGACAGATACGCAGTATTTT. It is translated as CASSFLAGTDTQYF. Full variable domain (missing parts from reference TRBV28 and TRBJ2-3): DVKVTQSSRYLVKRTGEKVFLECVQDMDHENMFWYRQDPGLGLRLIYFSYDVKMKEKGDIPEGYSVSREKKERFSLILESASTNQTSMYLCASSFLAGTDTQYFGPGTRLTVL.